This section outlines one T cell receptor (beta chain) sequence together with its context. V lost 4 bases and J lost 0; bases outside the gene matches: 7. The germline gives CDR1 WSHSY, CDR2 SAAADI. The CDR3 has 17 amino acids. This sample stems from a study of blood T cell repertoires in COVID-19. Study context: The United States, Italy and Spain supplied acute and convalescent COVID-19 samples. Sources were T cells, B-cell-depleted T cells, or PBMCs; the material itself was cDNA or gDNA.

The table came from immunoSEQ multiplex PCR; TCRdb's copy has only in-frame clones and leaves some out. The sample consists of about 200,000 clones, 70% to 90% of them appearing once. The rearrangement uses TRBV10-2 and TRBJ2-3; TRBD2 matches at 10 bases. Sequencing was performed on peripheral blood. The sequence came from a human donor with active or convalescent COVID-19. The donor label of this sample is uncertain. CDR3 in amino acids: CASSGSGRAASTDTQYF. Here the CDR3 DNA reads TGCGCCAGCAGTGGGAGCGGGAGGGCCGCTAGCACAGATACGCAGTATTTT.